The 21 T cell receptor beta chains presented below share a single source sample, sequenced in a study of T cell repertoires in cytomegalovirus infection. Via MiXCR, TCRdb re-called the reads, giving one row per CDR3 protein. Of more than 150,000 distinct CDR3 sequences in the sample, about 21% were seen once. Sequencing used PBMCs. The source of these receptors is a human donor in good health (CMV status not recorded). Some clones in this sample may be carry-over from other donors' samples.

Note on this clonotype: This may be a read error: a much more frequent sequence differs by one nucleotide. J is TRBJ1-6 and V is TRBV12-3 or TRBV12-4, with D possibly matching TRBD1 (5 bases). The length of the CDR3 is 14 residues. This CDR3 is CASSLSGYNSPPHF. DNA for the CDR3: TGTGCCAGCAGTTTATCAGGGTATAATTCACCCCCCCACTTT.

This chain uses TRBV11-3 with TRBJ2-3, with 7 bases matching TRBD1. The CDR3 consists of 15 residues. In germline, CDR1 is SGHNT, CDR2 YENEEA. V was pared by 3 bases and J by 4 bases, with 7 bases of the junction left unmatched. CDR3 nucleotide sequence: TGTGCCAGCAGCTTCTATAGGCAGGGGGCAGATACGCAGTATTTT. Translating gives CASSFYRQGADTQYF. The full variable domain, in which reference TRBV11-3 and TRBJ2-3 provide the parts outside the CDR3, is EAGVVQSPRYKIIEKKQPVAFWCNPISGHNTLYWYLQNLGQGPELLIRYENEEAVDDSQLPKDRFSAERLKGVDSTLKIQPAELGDSAVYLCASSFYRQGADTQYFGPGTRLTVL.

The chain recombines TRBV6-5 with TRBJ1-1; tentatively, D is TRBD1 (6 bases). Germline V lookup: CDR1 MNHEY, CDR2 SVGAGI. This CDR3 is 15 amino acids long. Deletions cut 2 bases from V and 4 bases from J, with 14 bases between. The chain's CDR3 is CASSYKGVRSTEAFF. The CDR3 DNA sequence: TGTGCCAGCAGTTACAAGGGGGTTCGGAGCACTGAAGCTTTCTTT.

Regarding this clonotype: An end of the junction differs from the germline gene, which may be a read error. The chain links TRBV15 to TRBJ2-5; 9 bases line up with TRBD1. This CDR3 is built from 14 residues. The V gene's germline CDR1 is LNHNV and CDR2 YYDKDF (reference sequence). The CDR3 reads CATSRGDREETQYF. The CDR3, as DNA: TGTGCCACCAGCAGAGGGGACAGGGAAGAAACCCAGTACTTC.

This clonotype came up a few times. CDR3 amino acids: CASADRMRAYEQYF. The CDR3 DNA is TGTGCTAGTGCCGACCGAATGAGGGCCTACGAGCAGTACTTC. The genes are TRBV12-5 and TRBJ2-7, with D possibly matching TRBD2 (5 bases). Germline V gene data show CDR1 as LGHNT and CDR2 as FRNRAP. The CDR3 runs to 14 residues. The V end was cut by 7 bases, the J end by 2 bases, with 15 bases between. The whole variable domain, remainder taken from reference TRBV12-5 and TRBJ2-7, is DARVTQTPRHKVTEMGQEVTMRCQPILGHNTVFWYRQTMMQGLELLAYFRNRAPLDDSGMPKDRFSAEMPDATLATLKIQPSEPRDSAVYFCASADRMRAYEQYFGPGTRLTVT.

This clonotype occurred a few times. V and J are TRBV5-5 and TRBJ1-1; D might be TRBD1 (5 bases). Germline V gives CDR1 SGHKS, CDR2 YYEKEE (reference sequence). The CDR3 totals 14 residues. Trimming left V 2 bases short and J 1 base short, with 9 bases between. The CDR3 DNA is TGTGCCAGCAGCTTTGAGGGGAAGAACACTGAAGCTTTCTTT. Its translation is CASSFEGKNTEAFF.

The V call is TRBV11-2, the J call TRBJ2-7; 10 bases align to TRBD2. The J segment lost 7 bases and the V segment lost 5 bases, leaving 11 bases of the junction unmatched. In germline, CDR1 is SGHAT, CDR2 FQNNGV. This CDR3 comprises 15 residues. CDR3 loop: CASSRAGGPHREQYF. The CDR3 coding sequence is TGTGCCAGCAGCCGAGCGGGAGGGCCCCACCGAGAGCAGTACTTC.

This clonotype was seen a handful of times. The chain recombines TRBV7-3 with TRBJ2-3, with D perhaps matching TRBD1 (6 bases). V dropped 2 bases and J dropped 11 bases, with 14 bases sitting between them. The CDR3 is made up of 13 amino acids. Germline CDR1 is SGHTA and CDR2 is FQGTGA. The CDR3 DNA sequence: TGTGCCAGCAGCTTAGGACAGTATAGAGAGCAGTATTTT. It translates to CASSLGQYREQYF.

This clonotype was recorded a few times. The V and J genes are TRBV28 and TRBJ1-1; weak D call: TRBD1 (6 bases). The CDR3 is 14 residues long. V was pared by 3 bases and J by 6 bases, with 14 bases between. Germline lookup yields CDR1 MDHEN and CDR2 SYDVKM. The CDR3 bases are TGTGCCAGCAGTTTTAGTGTCACAGGGTCTGAAGCTTTCTTT. Protein: CASSFSVTGSEAFF.

The J gene is TRBJ2-5, the V gene TRBV12-3 or TRBV12-4; the match to TRBD2 covers 9 bases. CDR3 length: 16 residues. V was clipped by 3 bases and J by 0 bases; unmatched bases: 5. The CDR3, as DNA: TGTGCCAGCAGTTTCGCTAGCGGGGAGAACCAAGAGACCCAGTACTTC. Amino acids: CASSFASGENQETQYF.

The V and J genes are TRBV5-6 and TRBJ1-3; D unclear. This CDR3 contains 16 residues. With 1 base removed from V and 1 base from J, the gap between germline ends came to 12 bases. Germline V lookup: CDR1 SGHDT, CDR2 YYEEEE. CDR3 sequence reads: CASSLTVGKSGNTIYF. CDR3 sequence (DNA): TGTGCCAGCAGCTTGACGGTCGGCAAATCTGGAAACACCATATATTTT.

The rearrangement joins TRBV5-4 to TRBJ2-2; D call uncertain. This CDR3 comprises 12 residues. Germline lookup yields CDR1 SGHNT and CDR2 YYREEE (reference sequence). V was trimmed by 3 bases and J by 5 bases, leaving 5 bases between them. The CDR3 coding sequence is TGTGCCAGCAGCTCCGTTACCGGGGAGCTGTTTTTT. This codes for CASSSVTGELFF.

The V call is TRBV11-2, the J call TRBJ2-7, with D possibly being TRBD1 (8 bases). Germline-derived CDR1 and CDR2 are SGHAT and FQNNGV. The V and J ends lost 1 base and 3 bases respectively, with 13 bases between them. The length of the CDR3 is 15 residues. CDR3 sequence reads: CASSLVQGDYYEQYF. The CDR3 coding sequence is TGTGCCAGCAGCTTAGTACAGGGGGACTACTACGAGCAGTACTTC.

J is TRBJ1-1 and V is TRBV4-2, with D uncertain. Germline V lookup: CDR1 LGHNA, CDR2 YNFKEQ. This CDR3 comprises 12 residues. V was shortened by 3 bases and J by 2 bases, with 4 bases between the two germline ends. CDR3 in amino acids: CASSQENTEAFF. CDR3 DNA: TGTGCCAGCAGCCAGGAAAACACTGAAGCTTTCTTT.

V usage is TRBV7-6 and J usage is TRBJ2-2; 12 nucleotides line up with TRBD2. V lost 2 bases and J lost 2; bases outside the gene matches: 6. CDR1 SGHVS and CDR2 FNYEAQ come from the germline V gene. The CDR3 consists of 18 residues. In nucleotides, the CDR3 is TGTGCCAGCAGCTTAACTAGCGGGGGGCCACCCAACACCGGGGAGCTGTTTTTT. Encoded protein: CASSLTSGGPPNTGELFF.

CDR3 loop: CASSLGPETGFNELFF. The CDR3 region has the DNA TGTGCCAGCAGCTTAGGTCCTGAGACAGGGTTCAATGAGCTGTTTTTT. The chain employs TRBV7-3 and TRBJ2-2; 7 nucleotides match TRBD1. With V trimmed by 2 bases and J by 11 bases, 14 bases remained unmatched. This CDR3 has 16 residues. Germline CDR1 and CDR2: SGHTA and FQGTGA. Full variable domain (remainder filled in from reference TRBV7-3 and TRBJ2-2): GAGVSQTPSNKVTEKGKYVELRCDPISGHTALYWYRQSLGQGPEFLIYFQGTGAADDSGLPNDRFFAVRPEGSVSTLKIQRTERGDSAVYLCASSLGPETGFNELFFGEGSRLTVL.

This clonotype was counted a few times. CDR3 bases: TGTGCCAGCAGTTCTCAGGGGGCCGGGGAGCTGTTTTTT. It yields the protein CASSSQGAGELFF. The gene calls are TRBV6-2 or TRBV6-3 and TRBJ2-2; TRBD1 matches 7 bases. Germline CDR1 is MNHEY and CDR2 is SVGEGT. V lost 4 bases to trimming and J lost 6 bases; unmatched junction nucleotides: 2. The CDR3 is made up of 13 amino acids.

The chain uses TRBV6-2 or TRBV6-3 and TRBJ2-7; perhaps TRBD2 as D (5 bases). From germline, CDR1 is MNHEY and CDR2 SVGEGT. V was shortened by 4 bases and J by 6 bases, with 19 bases between the two germline ends. The CDR3 sequence is 15 residues long. CDR3 residues: CASSSPPRGIGEQYF. Written as DNA, the CDR3 is TGTGCCAGCAGTTCACCTCCCCGGGGAATTGGCGAGCAGTACTTC.

The CDR3 sequence: CSVQGEGGPLSYNEQFF. The CDR3 DNA follows: TGCAGCGTTCAGGGAGAGGGAGGGCCTCTCTCCTACAATGAGCAGTTCTTC. V usage is TRBV29-1 and J usage is TRBJ2-1; 7 positions match TRBD2. V lost 5 bases to trimming and J lost 0 bases; unmatched junction nucleotides: 13. Germline CDR1 is SQVTM and CDR2 is ANQGSEA. This CDR3 has 17 amino acids.

J is TRBJ2-3 and V is TRBV5-1; D not certain. Germline V gene sequence: CDR1 SGHRS, CDR2 YFSETQ. Trimming stripped 5 bases from V and 6 bases from J, with 16 bases between. This CDR3 has 14 residues. The CDR3 DNA reads as TGCGCCAGCAGGTCCCACCAAGGCAGGGATACGCAGTATTTT. Its protein is CASRSHQGRDTQYF.

This chain uses TRBV4-1 with TRBJ2-7; D is perhaps TRBD1 or TRBD2 (5 bases each). CDR1 and CDR2 from the germline V gene are MGHRA and YSYEKL. V dropped 4 bases and J dropped 2 bases, with 15 bases sitting between them. The CDR3 covers 15 residues. CDR3 sequence (DNA): TGCGCCAGCAGCCCCCCGGGGCGTTCGGCCTACGAGCAGTACTTC. It yields the protein CASSPPGRSAYEQYF.